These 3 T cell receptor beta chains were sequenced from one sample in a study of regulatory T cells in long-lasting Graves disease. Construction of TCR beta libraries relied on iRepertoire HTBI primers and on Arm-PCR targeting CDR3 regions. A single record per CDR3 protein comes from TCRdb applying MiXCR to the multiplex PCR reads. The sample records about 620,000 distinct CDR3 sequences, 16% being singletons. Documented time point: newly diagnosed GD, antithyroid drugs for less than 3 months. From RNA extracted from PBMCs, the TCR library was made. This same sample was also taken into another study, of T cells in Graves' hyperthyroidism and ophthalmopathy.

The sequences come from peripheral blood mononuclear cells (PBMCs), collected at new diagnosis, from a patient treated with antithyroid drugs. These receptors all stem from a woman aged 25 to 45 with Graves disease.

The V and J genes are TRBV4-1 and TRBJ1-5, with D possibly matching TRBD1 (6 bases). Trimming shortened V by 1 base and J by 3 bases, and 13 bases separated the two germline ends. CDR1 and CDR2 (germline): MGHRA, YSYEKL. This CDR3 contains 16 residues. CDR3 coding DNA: TGCGCCAGCAGCCAAGGGAATCAGGGGCTCAATCAGCCCCAGCATTTT. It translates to CASSQGNQGLNQPQHF.

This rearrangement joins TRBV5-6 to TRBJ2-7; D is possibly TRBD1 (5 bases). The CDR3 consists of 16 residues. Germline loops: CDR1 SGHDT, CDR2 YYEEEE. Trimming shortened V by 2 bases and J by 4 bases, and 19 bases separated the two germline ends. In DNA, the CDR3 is TGTGCCAGCAGCTTACACTTGGCAGGGAATCCATACGAGCAGTACTTC. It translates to CASSLHLAGNPYEQYF.

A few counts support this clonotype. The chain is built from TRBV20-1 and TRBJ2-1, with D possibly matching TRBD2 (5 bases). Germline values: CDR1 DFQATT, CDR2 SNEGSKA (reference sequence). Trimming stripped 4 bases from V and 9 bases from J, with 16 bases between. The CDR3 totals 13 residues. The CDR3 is CSAMDPREGEQFF. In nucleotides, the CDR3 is TGCAGTGCTATGGACCCCCGAGAGGGTGAGCAGTTCTTC.